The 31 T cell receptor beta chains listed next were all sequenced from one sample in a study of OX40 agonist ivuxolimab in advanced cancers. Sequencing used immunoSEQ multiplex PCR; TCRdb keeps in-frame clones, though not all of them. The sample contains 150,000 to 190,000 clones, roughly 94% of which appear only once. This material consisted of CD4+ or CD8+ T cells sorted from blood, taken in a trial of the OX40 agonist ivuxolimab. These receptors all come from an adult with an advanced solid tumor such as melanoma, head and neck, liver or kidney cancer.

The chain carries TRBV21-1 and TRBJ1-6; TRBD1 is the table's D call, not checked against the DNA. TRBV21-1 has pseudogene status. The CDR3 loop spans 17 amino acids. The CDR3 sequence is CASSTALQGTYNSPLHF. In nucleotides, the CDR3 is TGTGCCAGCAGCACCGCCCTACAGGGGACGTATAATTCACCCCTCCACTTT.

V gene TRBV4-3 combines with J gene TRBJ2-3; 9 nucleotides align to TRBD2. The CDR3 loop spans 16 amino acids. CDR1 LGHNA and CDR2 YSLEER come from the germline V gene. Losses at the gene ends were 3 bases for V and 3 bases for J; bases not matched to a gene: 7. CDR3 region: CASSQVSGRSTDTQYF. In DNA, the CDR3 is TGCGCCAGCAGCCAGGTTAGCGGGAGATCGACAGATACGCAGTATTTT.

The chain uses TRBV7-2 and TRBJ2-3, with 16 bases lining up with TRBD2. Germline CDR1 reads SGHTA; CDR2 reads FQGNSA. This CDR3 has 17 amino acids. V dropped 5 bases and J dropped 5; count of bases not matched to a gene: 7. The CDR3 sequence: CASSPMGLAGGEDTQYF. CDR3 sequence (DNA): TGTGCCAGCAGCCCCATGGGACTAGCGGGAGGGGAAGATACGCAGTATTTT.

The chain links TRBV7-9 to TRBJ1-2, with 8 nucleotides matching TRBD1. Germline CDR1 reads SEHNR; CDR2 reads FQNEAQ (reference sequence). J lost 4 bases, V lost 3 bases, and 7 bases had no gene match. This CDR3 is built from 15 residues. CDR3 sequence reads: CASSFDRGLVYGYTF. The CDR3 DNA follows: TGTGCCAGCAGCTTCGACAGGGGTCTTGTCTATGGCTACACCTTC.

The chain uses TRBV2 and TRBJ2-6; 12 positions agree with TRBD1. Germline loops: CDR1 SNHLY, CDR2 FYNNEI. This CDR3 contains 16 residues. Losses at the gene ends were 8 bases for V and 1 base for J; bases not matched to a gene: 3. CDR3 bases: TGTGCCAGCGGGACAGGGGGCTGGTCTGGGGCCAACGTCCTGACTTTC. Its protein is CASGTGGWSGANVLTF.

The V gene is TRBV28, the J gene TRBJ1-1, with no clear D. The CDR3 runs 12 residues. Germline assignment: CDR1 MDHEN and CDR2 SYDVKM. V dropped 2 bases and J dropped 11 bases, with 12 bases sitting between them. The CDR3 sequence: CASSLEAGRAFF. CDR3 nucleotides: TGTGCCAGCAGTTTAGAAGCGGGCAGGGCTTTCTTT.

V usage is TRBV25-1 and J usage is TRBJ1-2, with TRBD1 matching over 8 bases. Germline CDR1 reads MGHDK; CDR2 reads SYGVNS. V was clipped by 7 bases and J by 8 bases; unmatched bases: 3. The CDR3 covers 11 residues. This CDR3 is CASTGGAGYTF. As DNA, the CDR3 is TGTGCCAGCACAGGGGGCGCGGGCTACACCTTC.

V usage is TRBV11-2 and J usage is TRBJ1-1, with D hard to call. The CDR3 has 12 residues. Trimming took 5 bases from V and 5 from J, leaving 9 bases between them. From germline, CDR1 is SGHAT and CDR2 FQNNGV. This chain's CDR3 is CASSLPFTEAFF. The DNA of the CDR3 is TGTGCCAGCAGCCTGCCTTTTACTGAAGCTTTCTTT.

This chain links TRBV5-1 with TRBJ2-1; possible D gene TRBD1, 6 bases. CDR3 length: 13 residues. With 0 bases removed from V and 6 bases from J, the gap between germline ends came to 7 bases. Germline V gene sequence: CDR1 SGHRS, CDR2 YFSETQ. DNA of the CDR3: TGCGCCAGCAGCTTGGACAGGGTCAATGAGCAGTTCTTC. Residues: CASSLDRVNEQFF.

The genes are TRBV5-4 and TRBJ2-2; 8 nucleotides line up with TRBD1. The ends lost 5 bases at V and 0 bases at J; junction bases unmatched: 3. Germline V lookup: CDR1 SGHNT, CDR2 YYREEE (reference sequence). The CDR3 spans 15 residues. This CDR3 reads CASSRTGTNTGELFF. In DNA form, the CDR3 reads TGTGCCAGCAGTCGGACAGGGACGAACACCGGGGAGCTGTTTTTT.

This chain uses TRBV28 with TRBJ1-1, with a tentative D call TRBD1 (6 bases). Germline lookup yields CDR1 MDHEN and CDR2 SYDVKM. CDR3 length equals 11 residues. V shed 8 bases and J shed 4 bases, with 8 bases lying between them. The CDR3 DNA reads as TGTGCCAGCGAAGGGGGCACTGAAGCTTTCTTT. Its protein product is CASEGGTEAFF. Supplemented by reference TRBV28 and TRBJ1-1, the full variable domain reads DVKVTQSSRYLVKRTGEKVFLECVQDMDHENMFWYRQDPGLGLRLIYFSYDVKMKEKGDIPEGYSVSREKKERFSLILESASTNQTSMYLCASEGGTEAFFGQGTRLTVV.

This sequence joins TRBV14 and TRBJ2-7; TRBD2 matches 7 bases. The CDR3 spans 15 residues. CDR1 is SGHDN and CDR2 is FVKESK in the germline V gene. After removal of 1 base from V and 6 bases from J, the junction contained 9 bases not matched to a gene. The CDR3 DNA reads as TGTGCCAGCAGCCAAGTCTCCGGGGGGAGAACCGAGCAGTACTTC. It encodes CASSQVSGGRTEQYF.

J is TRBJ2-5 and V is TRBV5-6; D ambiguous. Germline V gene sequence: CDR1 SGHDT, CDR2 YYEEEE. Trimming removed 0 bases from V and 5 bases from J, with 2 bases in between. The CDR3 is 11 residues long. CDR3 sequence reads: CASSLEETQYF. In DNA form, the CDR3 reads TGTGCCAGCAGCTTGGAGGAGACCCAGTACTTC.

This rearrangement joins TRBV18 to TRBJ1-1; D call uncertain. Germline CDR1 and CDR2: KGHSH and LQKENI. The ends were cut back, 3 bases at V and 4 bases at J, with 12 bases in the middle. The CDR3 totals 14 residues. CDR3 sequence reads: CASSPGQARTEAFF. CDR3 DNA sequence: TGTGCCAGCTCACCGGGTCAGGCGCGCACTGAAGCTTTCTTT.

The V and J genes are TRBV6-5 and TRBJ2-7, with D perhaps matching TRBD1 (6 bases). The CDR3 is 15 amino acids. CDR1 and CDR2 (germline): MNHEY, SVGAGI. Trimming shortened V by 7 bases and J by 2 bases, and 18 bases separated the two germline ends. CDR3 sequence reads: CASTASPTGPYEQYF. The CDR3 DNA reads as TGTGCCAGCACCGCTTCCCCCACAGGGCCCTACGAGCAGTACTTC.

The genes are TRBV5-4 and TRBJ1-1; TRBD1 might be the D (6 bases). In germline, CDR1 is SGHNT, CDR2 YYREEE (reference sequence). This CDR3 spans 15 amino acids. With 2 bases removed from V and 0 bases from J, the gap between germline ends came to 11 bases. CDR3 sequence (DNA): TGTGCCAGCAGCTTTGGGGGCAGGGTGAACACTGAAGCTTTCTTT. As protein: CASSFGGRVNTEAFF.

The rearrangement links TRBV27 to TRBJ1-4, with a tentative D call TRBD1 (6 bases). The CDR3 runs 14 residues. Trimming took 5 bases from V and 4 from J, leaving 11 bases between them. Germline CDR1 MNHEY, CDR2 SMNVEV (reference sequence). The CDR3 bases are TGTGCCAGCAGTCTAAGACAGGATAATGAAAAACTGTTTTTT. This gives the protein CASSLRQDNEKLFF.

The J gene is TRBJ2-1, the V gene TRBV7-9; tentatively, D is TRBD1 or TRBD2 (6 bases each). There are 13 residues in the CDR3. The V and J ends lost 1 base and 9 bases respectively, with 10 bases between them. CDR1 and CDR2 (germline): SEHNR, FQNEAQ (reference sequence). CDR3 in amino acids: CASSLDGGGEQFF. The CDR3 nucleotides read TGTGCCAGCAGCTTAGATGGAGGGGGTGAGCAGTTCTTC.

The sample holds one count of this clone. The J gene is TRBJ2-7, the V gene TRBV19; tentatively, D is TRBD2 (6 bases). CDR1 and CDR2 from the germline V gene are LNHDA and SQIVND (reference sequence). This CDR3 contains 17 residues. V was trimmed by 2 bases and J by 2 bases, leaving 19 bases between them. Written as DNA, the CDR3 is TGTGCCAGTAGTATATACGCTAGGGGACTGGGAACCTACGAGCAGTACTTC. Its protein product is CASSIYARGLGTYEQYF.

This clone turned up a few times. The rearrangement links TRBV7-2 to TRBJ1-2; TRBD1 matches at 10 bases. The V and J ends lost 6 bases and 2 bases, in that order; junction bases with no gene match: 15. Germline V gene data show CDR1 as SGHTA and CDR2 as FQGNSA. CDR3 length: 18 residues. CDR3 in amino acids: CASSRGRDRGTSNYGYTF. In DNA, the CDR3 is TGTGCCAGCAGTCGAGGGAGGGACAGGGGTACGTCAAACTATGGCTACACCTTC.

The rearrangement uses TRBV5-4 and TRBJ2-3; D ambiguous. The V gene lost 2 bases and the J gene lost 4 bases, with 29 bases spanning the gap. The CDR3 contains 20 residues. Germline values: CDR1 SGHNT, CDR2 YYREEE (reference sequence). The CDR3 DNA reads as TGTGCCAGCAGCTTTACAGCCCAGCCTTCTGGGATCCGCGTTGCAGATACGCAGTATTTT. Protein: CASSFTAQPSGIRVADTQYF.

CDR3 protein: CATSRGTGSGNTIYF. CDR3 nucleotides: TGTGCCACCAGCAGAGGGACAGGGTCTGGAAACACCATATATTTT. This chain uses TRBV15 with TRBJ1-3; 8 bases agree with TRBD1. The CDR3 has 15 amino acids. Trimming cost V 1 base and J 1 base; bases outside gene matches: 0. Looked up from germline, CDR1 is LNHNV and CDR2 is YYDKDF (reference sequence).

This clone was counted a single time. This CDR3 is CASSYDRGHGEQYF. CDR3 coding DNA: TGTGCCAGCAGTTACGACAGGGGACATGGCGAGCAGTACTTC. The chain has TRBV6-5 and TRBJ2-7; 8 bases fit TRBD1. Trimming cost V 2 bases and J 6 bases; bases outside gene matches: 6. Germline V gene lookup returns CDR1 MNHEY and CDR2 SVGAGI. The CDR3 consists of 14 residues.

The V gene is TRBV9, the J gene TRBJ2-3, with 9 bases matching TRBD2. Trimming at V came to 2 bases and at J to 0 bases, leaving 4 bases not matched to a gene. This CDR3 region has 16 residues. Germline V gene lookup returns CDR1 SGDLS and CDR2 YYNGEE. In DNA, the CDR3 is TGTGCCAGCAGCGTCTTTGCGGGGGGGAGCACAGATACGCAGTATTTT. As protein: CASSVFAGGSTDTQYF.

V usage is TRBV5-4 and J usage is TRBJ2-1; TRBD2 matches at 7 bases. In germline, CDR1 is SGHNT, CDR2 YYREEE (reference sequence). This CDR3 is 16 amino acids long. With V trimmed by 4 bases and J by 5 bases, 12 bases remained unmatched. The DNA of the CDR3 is TGTGCCAGCAGCACCGATCCGGGACTACCAAACAATGAGCAGTTCTTC. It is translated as CASSTDPGLPNNEQFF. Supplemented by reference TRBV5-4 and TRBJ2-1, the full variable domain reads ETGVTQSPTHLIKTRGQQVTLRCSSQSGHNTVSWYQQALGQGPQFIFQYYREEENGRGNFPPRFSGLQFPNYSSELNVNALELDDSALYLCASSTDPGLPNNEQFFGPGTRLTVL.

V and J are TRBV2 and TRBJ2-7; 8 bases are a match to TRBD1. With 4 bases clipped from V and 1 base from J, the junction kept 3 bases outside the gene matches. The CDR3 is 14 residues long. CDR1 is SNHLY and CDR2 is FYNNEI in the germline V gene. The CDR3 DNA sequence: TGTGCCAGCAGTGCACAGGGGGTTTCCTACGAGCAGTACTTC. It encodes CASSAQGVSYEQYF.

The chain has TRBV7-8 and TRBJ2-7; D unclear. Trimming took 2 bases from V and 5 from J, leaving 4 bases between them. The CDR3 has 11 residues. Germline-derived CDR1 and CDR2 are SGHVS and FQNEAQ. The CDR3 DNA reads TGTGCCAGCAGCTTACTCCACGAGCAGTACTTC. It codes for CASSLLHEQYF. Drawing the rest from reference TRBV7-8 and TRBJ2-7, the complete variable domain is GAGVSQSPRYKVAKRGQDVALRCDPISGHVSLFWYQQALGQGPEFLTYFQNEAQLDKSGLPSDRFFAERPEGSVSTLKIQRTQQEDSAVYLCASSLLHEQYFGPGTRLTVT.

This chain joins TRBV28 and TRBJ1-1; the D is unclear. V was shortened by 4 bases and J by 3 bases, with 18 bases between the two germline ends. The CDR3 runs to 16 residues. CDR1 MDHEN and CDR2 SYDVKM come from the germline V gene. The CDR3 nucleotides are TGTGCCAGCAGTTCCCCAATGGTCTTCGGTTACACTGAAGCTTTCTTT. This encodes CASSSPMVFGYTEAFF.

CDR3 sequence (DNA): TGTGCCAGCAGTACAGGGGTGTGGAATTCACCCCTCCACTTT. Translated: CASSTGVWNSPLHF. The rearrangement uses TRBV6-6 and TRBJ1-6, with TRBD1 matching 7 bases. Trimming removed 5 bases from V and 7 bases from J; junction bases left unmatched: 5. Per germline, CDR1 MNHNY and CDR2 SVGAGI (reference sequence). This CDR3 has 14 amino acids.

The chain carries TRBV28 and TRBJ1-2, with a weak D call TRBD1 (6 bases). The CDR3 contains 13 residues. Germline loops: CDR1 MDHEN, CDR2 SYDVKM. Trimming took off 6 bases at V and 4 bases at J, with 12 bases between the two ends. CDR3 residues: CASSSQGFYGYTF. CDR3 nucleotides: TGTGCCAGCAGCTCACAGGGCTTCTATGGCTACACCTTC.

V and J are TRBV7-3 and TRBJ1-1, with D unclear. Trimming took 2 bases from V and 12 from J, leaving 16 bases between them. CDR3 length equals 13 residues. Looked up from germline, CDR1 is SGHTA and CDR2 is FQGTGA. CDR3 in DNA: TGTGCCAGCAGCTTAGAGCGTTTTGCGGCTCCTTTCTTT. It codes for CASSLERFAAPFF.